The 25 T cell receptor beta chains reported below all come from one sample, sequenced in a study of blood T cells in healthy people across ages. A second 7 to 11 cycle PCR used barcoded and J-beta primers. TCRdb redid the calling of the 5' RACE reads with MiXCR, one entry per CDR3 protein. The table has 1.5 million to 2 million distinct CDR3 sequences, 30% to 40% seen once. Sequenced material: blood. The receptors derive from a human donor in good health.

Only a few counts were recorded for this clonotype. The chain couples TRBV3-1 to TRBJ2-5, with no clear D. CDR3 size: 12 residues. Trimming cost V 3 bases and J 4 bases, with 6 bases left between them. Germline V gene lookup returns CDR1 LGHDT and CDR2 YNNKEL (reference sequence). CDR3 nucleotides: TGTGCCAGCAGCCATGGGCCAGAGACCCAGTACTTC. Translated: CASSHGPETQYF.

This chain links TRBV14 with TRBJ1-1; no clear D gene. The CDR3 runs 17 residues. Deletions cut 5 bases from V and 1 base from J, with 20 bases between. Germline CDR1 and CDR2: SGHDN and FVKESK. CDR3 nucleotide sequence: TGTGCCAGCAGCAAGACCGTATATATACGGGGGAACACTGAAGCTTTCTTT. Protein product: CASSKTVYIRGNTEAFF.

This clonotype occurred many times. The rearrangement links TRBV6-6 to TRBJ2-6; D might be TRBD1 (5 bases). This CDR3 region has 13 residues. Trimming cost V 7 bases and J 3 bases, with 7 bases left between them. Germline V gives CDR1 MNHNY, CDR2 SVGAGI (reference sequence). The chain's CDR3 is CASKGYGANVLTF. As DNA, the CDR3 is TGTGCCAGCAAGGGGTATGGGGCCAACGTCCTGACTTTC.

The chain carries TRBV5-6 and TRBJ1-1; 8 positions match TRBD1. The germline gives CDR1 SGHDT, CDR2 YYEEEE. The CDR3 loop spans 14 amino acids. With 4 bases clipped from V and 4 bases from J, the junction kept 6 bases outside the gene matches. The CDR3 region has the DNA TGTGCCAGCAGCGTTACAGGGGGAATCACTGAAGCTTTCTTT. This codes for CASSVTGGITEAFF.

Comment on this clonotype: One junction end disagrees with the germline gene, perhaps due to a read error. Here the CDR3 reads CAGRGLVIGEQFF. In nucleotides, the CDR3 is TGTGCCGGCAGAGGACTAGTCATTGGGGAGCAGTTCTTC. The rearrangement joins TRBV6-5 to TRBJ2-1, with 7 bases aligning to TRBD2. In germline, CDR1 is MNHEY, CDR2 SVGAGI. The CDR3 spans 13 residues.

With regard to this clonotype: A junction boundary mismatches the germline segment, possibly from a read error. This chain uses TRBV29-1 with TRBJ2-4; a weak D match, TRBD1 (6 bases). Germline V gene lookup returns CDR1 SQVTM and CDR2 ANQGSEA. CDR3 size: 13 residues. The chain's CDR3 is CGVETGRQDIQYF. CDR3 nucleotides: TGCGGCGTGGAGACAGGAAGGCAGGACATTCAGTACTTC.

The rearrangement links TRBV7-8 to TRBJ2-1; 7 bases match TRBD2. J lost 2 bases, V lost 3 bases, and 7 bases had no gene match. This CDR3 contains 16 residues. Germline V gene lookup returns CDR1 SGHVS and CDR2 FQNEAQ. The CDR3 here is CASSFPGGGAYNEQFF. The CDR3 DNA reads TGTGCCAGCAGCTTCCCTGGGGGGGGGGCCTACAATGAGCAGTTCTTC.

The CDR3 coding sequence is TGTGCCACCAGCTCAACCGGGGGACTCGGGGAGACCCAGTATTTT. Encoded protein: CATSSTGGLGETQYF. The chain combines TRBV15 with TRBJ2-3; the D gene is possibly TRBD2 (6 bases). Germline lookup yields CDR1 LNHNV and CDR2 YYDKDF (reference sequence). V was pared by 5 bases and J by 12 bases, with 24 bases between. The CDR3 has 15 amino acids.

The V gene is TRBV6-2 or TRBV6-3, the J gene TRBJ1-1; D is unresolved. Per the germline V gene, CDR1 is MNHEY and CDR2 is SVGEGT. The CDR3 extends over 12 amino acids. Between the trimmed V and J ends, which lost 2 bases and 11 bases, there was a span of 12 bases. DNA for the CDR3: TGTGCCAGCAGTTACCCCCGTCGGGATGCTTTCTTT. It encodes CASSYPRRDAFF.

This clonotype was seen a handful of times. The chain employs TRBV28 and TRBJ2-5; D is possibly TRBD1 (5 bases). This CDR3 is built from 17 residues. Trimming took 1 base from V and 0 from J, leaving 15 bases between them. Germline CDR1 is MDHEN and CDR2 is SYDVKM. This CDR3 is CASSLLQGTPYQETQYF. The CDR3 region has the DNA TGTGCCAGCAGTTTATTGCAGGGTACCCCGTACCAAGAGACCCAGTACTTC.

The table lists this clonotype with many counts. This chain links TRBV15 with TRBJ2-1; no clear D. V was shortened by 3 bases and J by 0 bases, with 15 bases between the two germline ends. The CDR3 length is 17 residues. CDR1 is LNHNV and CDR2 is YYDKDF in the germline V gene (reference sequence). The CDR3 nucleotides read TGTGCCACCAGCAGGCGCCAACGCTCGTTCTCCTACAATGAGCAGTTCTTC. This encodes CATSRRQRSFSYNEQFF. Looking up the rest from reference TRBV15 and TRBJ2-1 gives the full variable domain: DAMVIQNPRYQVTQFGKPVTLSCSQTLNHNVMYWYQQKSSQAPKLLFHYYDKDFNNEADTPDNFQSRRPNTSFCFLDIRSPGLGDTAMYLCATSRRQRSFSYNEQFFGPGTRLTVL.

This chain joins TRBV11-2 and TRBJ1-1; D might be TRBD1 (5 bases). V was pared by 0 bases and J by 7 bases, with 15 bases between. The V gene's germline CDR1 is SGHAT and CDR2 FQNNGV. The CDR3 has 15 amino acids. CDR3 DNA: TGTGCCAGCAGCTTAGATCTACCGGGGCGCTTTGAAGCTTTCTTT. This sequence encodes CASSLDLPGRFEAFF.

V gene TRBV29-1 combines with J gene TRBJ2-7; 14 bases agree with TRBD2. The DNA end is a closer match to TRBJ2-5, so the J assignment may be wrong. CDR1 is SQVTM, CDR2 ANQGSEA, per germline. The CDR3 loop spans 16 amino acids. CDR3 region: CSVRGLAGDLGETQYF. The CDR3 DNA reads TGCAGCGTGCGGGGACTAGCGGGGGACCTCGGAGAGACCCAGTACTTC.

This clonotype was recorded at least ten times. The chain combines TRBV2 with TRBJ1-4; D gene unclear. Germline V gives CDR1 SNHLY, CDR2 FYNNEI. The CDR3 consists of 15 residues. Trimming left V 6 bases short and J 0 bases short, with 11 bases between. DNA of the CDR3: TGTGCCAGCAGCGCACAGAGACCAACTAATGAAAAACTGTTTTTT. Its translation: CASSAQRPTNEKLFF.

The rearrangement joins TRBV4-1 to TRBJ2-3, with D possibly being TRBD1 (5 bases). V was trimmed by 4 bases and J by 9 bases, leaving 11 bases between them. The CDR3 has 12 amino acids. Germline V gene lookup returns CDR1 MGHRA and CDR2 YSYEKL. CDR3 sequence (DNA): TGCGCCAGCAGCCTCATCAGGGCGACGCAGTATTTT. Translation gives CASSLIRATQYF.

The chain uses TRBV2 and TRBJ2-1; perhaps TRBD2 as D (6 bases). The CDR3 length is 17 residues. Trimming cost V 2 bases and J 0 bases, with 14 bases left between them. CDR1 is SNHLY and CDR2 is FYNNEI in the germline V gene. This CDR3 is CASSESGGFGSYNEQFF. The CDR3 DNA follows: TGTGCCAGCAGTGAATCTGGAGGGTTCGGCTCCTACAATGAGCAGTTCTTC.

The table lists this clonotype with a few counts. The CDR3 sequence: CASSLSYQGSYEQYF. DNA of the CDR3: TGTGCCAGCAGTTTATCCTACCAAGGGTCCTACGAGCAGTACTTC. The V call is TRBV12-3 or TRBV12-4, the J call TRBJ2-7; D ambiguous. With 2 bases removed from V and 1 base from J, the gap between germline ends came to 12 bases. CDR3 length: 15 residues.

The rearrangement uses TRBV11-2 and TRBJ2-1; no clear D gene. The CDR3 is 12 amino acids. Trimming pared 6 bases from V and 8 bases from J, leaving 11 bases between. Germline CDR1 and CDR2: SGHAT and FQNNGV. The CDR3 DNA sequence: TGTGCCAGCAGTAAAAAGGCGGATGAGCAGTTCTTC. Translated, it gives CASSKKADEQFF.

This clonotype appeared a few times. The gene calls are TRBV4-2 and TRBJ2-6, with D perhaps TRBD1 (5 bases). The germline gives CDR1 LGHNA, CDR2 YNFKEQ. V was pared by 1 base and J by 2 bases, with 12 bases between. The CDR3 sequence is 17 residues long. For the CDR3, the DNA is TGTGCCAGCAGCCAAGCAGGGTATTGGGCTGGGGCCAACGTCCTGACTTTC. Translated, it gives CASSQAGYWAGANVLTF.

The chain links TRBV7-2 to TRBJ2-1; 10 bases align to TRBD2. V was pared by 4 bases and J by 7 bases, with 10 bases of the junction left unmatched. The germline CDR1 and CDR2 sequences are SGHTA and FQGNSA. This CDR3 comprises 16 residues. The CDR3 sequence is CASSSGWGLARNEQFF. CDR3 DNA: TGTGCCAGCAGCTCCGGTTGGGGACTAGCGCGAAATGAGCAGTTCTTC. The whole variable domain, remainder taken from reference TRBV7-2 and TRBJ2-1, is GAGVSQSPSNKVTEKGKDVELRCDPISGHTALYWYRQSLGQGLEFLIYFQGNSAPDKSGLPSDRFSAERTGGSVSTLTIQRTQQEDSAVYLCASSSGWGLARNEQFFGPGTRLTVL.

The gene calls are TRBV3-1 and TRBJ1-1; 9 bases are shared with TRBD1. V shed 4 bases and J 6 bases; nucleotides not matched to a gene: 6. The CDR3 spans 14 residues. The germline CDR1 and CDR2 sequences are LGHDT and YNNKEL (reference sequence). CDR3 bases: TGTGCCAGCAGCCTTATACAGGGGGCAGCTGAAGCTTTCTTT. Protein: CASSLIQGAAEAFF. Together with reference TRBV3-1 and TRBJ1-1, the CDR3 gives the full variable domain: DTAVSQTPKYLVTQMGNDKSIKCEQNLGHDTMYWYKQDSKKFLKIMFSYNNKELIINETVPNRFSPKSPDKAHLNLHINSLELGDSAVYFCASSLIQGAAEAFFGQGTRLTVV.

The rearrangement links TRBV7-2 to TRBJ2-5, with 10 positions matching TRBD1. The J call is in doubt because the DNA end fits TRBJ2-7 better. The germline V gene has CDR1 SGHTA and CDR2 FQGNSA. The CDR3 is 15 amino acids. CDR3 DNA: TGTGCCAGCAGCTTCCCGGGACAGGGGTTCCACGAGCAGTACTTC. Its translation: CASSFPGQGFHEQYF.

This chain joins TRBV9 and TRBJ2-1; the match to TRBD2 covers 11 bases. The germline V gene encodes CDR1 SGDLS and CDR2 YYNGEE. Trimming at V came to 3 bases and at J to 6 bases, leaving 8 bases not matched to a gene. This CDR3 has 16 residues. The CDR3 loop reads CASSAGLAGYINEQFF. The CDR3 DNA follows: TGTGCCAGCAGCGCAGGACTAGCGGGTTATATCAATGAGCAGTTCTTC.

V is TRBV6-6 and J is TRBJ1-2; D is uncertain. This CDR3 has 13 residues. The germline gives CDR1 MNHNY, CDR2 SVGAGI (reference sequence). V gave up 8 bases and J gave up 3 bases, with 13 bases separating them. The CDR3 DNA sequence: TGTGCCAGCTGGGAGGGAGGGTACTATGGCTACACCTTC. Translating gives CASWEGGYYGYTF.

The rearrangement uses TRBV4-2 and TRBJ2-5, with a possible D match to TRBD2 (5 bases). The J call is doubtful: the DNA matches TRBJ2-7 better. The germline CDR1 and CDR2 sequences are LGHNA and YNFKEQ. The CDR3 has 17 amino acids. The CDR3 loop reads CASSPPEGEIGENEQYF. CDR3 DNA sequence: TGTGCCAGCAGCCCCCCCGAGGGTGAGATCGGGGAAAACGAGCAGTACTTC.